This T cell receptor (beta chain) was identified in a study of technical replicates of blood from several donors. Assay used: immunoSEQ multiplex PCR; TCRdb lists only in-frame clones, some missing. The sample lists under 85,000 clones, around 93% occurring once. The CDR3 loop spans 14 amino acids. The ends were cut back, 1 base at V and 3 bases at J, with 10 bases in the middle. Germline V gene data show CDR1 as SGHAT and CDR2 as FQNNGV. Material: T cells isolated from PBMCs. The chain uses TRBV11-2 and TRBJ2-7, with D maybe TRBD1 (5 bases). The sequence was obtained from a human donor in good health. In nucleotides, the CDR3 is TGTGCCAGCAGCTTAGGGACCCAGGGCTACGAGCAGTACTTC. Encoded protein: CASSLGTQGYEQYF.